This entry lists 23 T cell receptor beta chains sequenced from one sample in a study of OX40 agonist ivuxolimab in advanced cancers. Produced via immunoSEQ multiplex PCR; TCRdb's table is partial and in-frame only. Found here are 25,000 to 35,000 clones, roughly 87% of them singletons; the top ten hold roughly 15%. The starting material was CD4+ or CD8+ T cells sorted from blood, obtained in a trial of the OX40 agonist ivuxolimab. All receptors derive from an adult with an advanced solid tumor such as melanoma, head and neck, liver or kidney cancer.

J is TRBJ2-1 and V is TRBV11-3; tentative D call: TRBD2 (5 bases). The CDR3 runs to 12 residues. Trimming shortened V by 5 bases and J by 8 bases, and 10 bases separated the two germline ends. CDR1 SGHNT and CDR2 YENEEA come from the germline V gene. CDR3 coding DNA: TGTGCCAGCAGCCGGCGGGCGGATGAGCAGTTCTTC. Its protein is CASSRRADEQFF.

The chain links TRBV6-5 to TRBJ2-2; 8 bases align to TRBD2. This CDR3 comprises 14 residues. J was trimmed by 7 bases and V by 5 bases; bases with no gene match: 6. Germline CDR1 is MNHEY and CDR2 is SVGAGI. The CDR3 sequence: CASSRTSNGGELFF. The DNA for the CDR3 is TGTGCCAGCAGTCGGACTAGCAATGGCGGGGAGCTGTTTTTT.

The chain has TRBV11-2 and TRBJ2-1, with D perhaps matching TRBD1 (6 bases). The CDR3 runs to 13 residues. Trimming cost V 2 bases and J 6 bases, with 8 bases left between them. Germline values: CDR1 SGHAT, CDR2 FQNNGV. The CDR3 coding sequence is TGTGCCAGCAGCTTATGGGGGCCCAATGAGCAGTTCTTC. This sequence encodes CASSLWGPNEQFF.

This clone was observed a few times. The rearrangement links TRBV9 to TRBJ2-1; D not certain. Germline V gene lookup returns CDR1 SGDLS and CDR2 YYNGEE. CDR3 size: 15 residues. The germline V and J ends were trimmed by 3 bases and 5 bases, with 15 bases remaining between them. This chain's CDR3 is CASSGLSGDNNEQFF. DNA of the CDR3: TGTGCCAGCAGCGGCCTTTCAGGAGACAACAATGAGCAGTTCTTC.

This sequence joins TRBV7-9 and TRBJ2-7; D might be TRBD1 (5 bases). Deletions cut 1 base from V and 3 bases from J, with 13 bases between. This CDR3 has 15 amino acids. Germline loops: CDR1 SEHNR, CDR2 FQNEAQ (reference sequence). The CDR3: CASSLVIGAYYEQYF. CDR3 DNA: TGTGCCAGCAGCTTAGTCATTGGGGCCTACTACGAGCAGTACTTC. Combining the CDR3 with reference TRBV7-9 and TRBJ2-7 gives the whole variable domain DTGVSQNPRHKITKRGQNVTFRCDPISEHNRLYWYRQTLGQGPEFLTYFQNEAQLEKSRLLSDRFSAERPKGSFSTLEIQRTEQGDSAMYLCASSLVIGAYYEQYFGPGTRLTVT.

The CDR3 region is CASSLWVPGGFGANVLTF. The DNA of the CDR3 is TGTGCCAGCAGTTTATGGGTTCCGGGAGGATTTGGGGCCAACGTCCTGACTTTC. V and J are TRBV27 and TRBJ2-6; TRBD2 matches 7 bases. The V segment lost 1 base and the J segment 3 bases; nucleotides outside the gene matches: 9. Germline CDR1 reads MNHEY; CDR2 reads SMNVEV (reference sequence). This CDR3 spans 18 amino acids.

The V gene is TRBV5-5, the J gene TRBJ2-1; 9 bases agree with TRBD2. Trimming cost V 2 bases and J 1 base; bases outside gene matches: 7. This CDR3 region has 17 residues. Germline loops: CDR1 SGHKS, CDR2 YYEKEE (reference sequence). Here the CDR3 reads CASSLFGGRESYNEQFF. In DNA form, the CDR3 reads TGTGCCAGCAGCTTATTCGGCGGGAGGGAATCCTACAATGAGCAGTTCTTC. The full variable domain, rest sourced from reference TRBV5-5 and TRBJ2-1, is DAGVTQSPTHLIKTRGQQVTLRCSPISGHKSVSWYQQVLGQGPQFIFQYYEKEERGRGNFPDRFSARQFPNYSSELNVNALLLGDSALYLCASSLFGGRESYNEQFFGPGTRLTVL.

This clone was observed a single time. The rearrangement joins TRBV18 to TRBJ1-2, with D possibly matching TRBD1 (5 bases). The CDR3 is 15 amino acids. Germline values: CDR1 KGHSH, CDR2 LQKENI. V lost 6 bases and J lost 3, with 17 bases in between. DNA for the CDR3: TGTGCCAGCTCCCCGGACACCGGGGGGTACTATGGCTACACCTTC. It specifies CASSPDTGGYYGYTF.

The rearrangement uses TRBV27 and TRBJ2-7; 9 bases fit TRBD2. The CDR3 is 14 residues long. V shed 5 bases and J 7 bases; nucleotides not matched to a gene: 9. Looked up from germline, CDR1 is MNHEY and CDR2 is SMNVEV (reference sequence). The CDR3, as DNA: TGTGCCAGCAGTGTACTAGCGGGCTCCTCAGAGCAGTACTTC. This codes for CASSVLAGSSEQYF.

This clone was picked up one time. This sequence joins TRBV7-2 and TRBJ1-1; D perhaps matches TRBD1 (5 bases). Germline CDR1 and CDR2: SGHTA and FQGNSA. This CDR3 is built from 14 residues. Trimming removed 10 bases at V and 1 base at J, with 16 bases between. The DNA for the CDR3 is TGTGCCACCTGGCGGTGGGACTCGAACACTGAAGCTTTCTTT. Protein sequence: CATWRWDSNTEAFF.

The chain couples TRBV7-9 to TRBJ1-1; maybe TRBD1 (6 bases). Germline CDR1 SEHNR, CDR2 FQNEAQ (reference sequence). The CDR3 totals 15 residues. Trimming pared 5 bases from V and 0 bases from J, leaving 13 bases between. The CDR3 spells CASSPGDGLNTEAFF. The CDR3 nucleotides are TGTGCCAGCAGCCCAGGGGACGGACTGAACACTGAAGCTTTCTTT.

The chain is built from TRBV29-1 and TRBJ1-2; 10 bases map to TRBD1. V lost 1 base, J lost 4 bases, and 6 bases stayed unmatched. Germline-derived CDR1 and CDR2 are SQVTM and ANQGSEA. The CDR3 contains 15 residues. The CDR3 here is CSVEGGTGAVYGYTF. DNA for the CDR3: TGCAGCGTTGAAGGGGGGACAGGGGCGGTCTATGGCTACACCTTC.

The J gene is TRBJ1-2, the V gene TRBV29-1; 8 bases line up with TRBD1. Germline lookup yields CDR1 SQVTM and CDR2 ANQGSEA. The CDR3 sequence is 13 residues long. The V gene end was trimmed by 6 bases and the J gene end by 5 bases; junction bases not matched to a gene: 8. The CDR3, as DNA: TGCAGCGTCGCCAAACAGGGGGAGTATGGCTACACCTTC. Protein sequence: CSVAKQGEYGYTF.

The chain uses TRBV7-9 and TRBJ2-1, with TRBD1 as a possible D gene (7 bases). There are 16 residues in the CDR3. Germline-derived CDR1 and CDR2 are SEHNR and FQNEAQ (reference sequence). Trimming stripped 5 bases from V and 7 bases from J, with 21 bases between. The CDR3: CASSALGGGVENEQFF. In DNA, the CDR3 is TGTGCCAGCAGCGCCCTAGGAGGGGGCGTTGAGAATGAGCAGTTCTTC.

This chain uses TRBV27 with TRBJ1-2; TRBD1 might be the D (6 bases). V shed 5 bases and J shed 4 bases, with 11 bases lying between them. This CDR3 region has 13 residues. Looked up from germline, CDR1 is MNHEY and CDR2 is SMNVEV (reference sequence). This CDR3 is CASSPTGTYGYTF. The CDR3 DNA is TGTGCCAGCAGTCCGACAGGAACCTATGGCTACACCTTC.

The genes are TRBV5-4 and TRBJ2-3; either TRBD1 or TRBD2 may supply D (5 bases each). CDR3 length: 13 residues. Germline values: CDR1 SGHNT, CDR2 YYREEE (reference sequence). Between the trimmed V and J ends, which lost 2 bases and 3 bases, there was a span of 7 bases. Here the CDR3 reads CASSFWGTDTQYF. Here the CDR3 DNA reads TGTGCCAGCAGCTTCTGGGGGACAGATACGCAGTATTTT.

J is TRBJ2-7 and V is TRBV28; D gene uncertain. In germline, CDR1 is MDHEN, CDR2 SYDVKM. V dropped 2 bases and J dropped 0 bases, with 8 bases sitting between them. This CDR3 is built from 14 residues. The CDR3 protein is CASSLTRSSYEQYF. The CDR3 region has the DNA TGTGCCAGCAGTTTAACGCGGAGCTCCTACGAGCAGTACTTC.

The CDR3 coding sequence is TGTGCCAGTAGTATGGTAGGAGGGGCCACAGATACGCAGTATTTT. Translation gives CASSMVGGATDTQYF. The V and J genes are TRBV19 and TRBJ2-3; a possible D gene is TRBD2 (6 bases). CDR3 size: 15 residues. Between the trimmed V and J ends, which lost 3 bases and 2 bases, there was a span of 12 bases. Germline CDR1 is LNHDA and CDR2 is SQIVND (reference sequence).

A single count supports this clone. V gene TRBV7-8 combines with J gene TRBJ2-3; 9 bases are shared with TRBD1. CDR3 length equals 14 residues. Germline values: CDR1 SGHVS, CDR2 FQNEAQ. The V and J ends lost 5 bases and 6 bases, in that order; junction bases with no gene match: 6. The CDR3 DNA reads as TGTGCCAGCAGCCCCAACAGGGGGCCGGATACGCAGTATTTT. It translates to CASSPNRGPDTQYF.

The chain has TRBV7-3 and TRBJ1-1; D might be TRBD1 (5 bases). V dropped 5 bases and J dropped 4 bases, with 17 bases sitting between them. The CDR3 sequence is 15 residues long. CDR1 is SGHTA, CDR2 FQGTGA, per germline. The CDR3 DNA reads TGTGCCAGCAGCCAACTTATAGGGGAGGCCACTGAAGCTTTCTTT. Protein: CASSQLIGEATEAFF.

The CDR3 DNA reads TGTGCCAGCAGCCCGGGGGCAGGGCTCCCAGCTAACTATGGCTACACCTTC. Its protein product is CASSPGAGLPANYGYTF. V and J are TRBV14 and TRBJ1-2; TRBD1 is a possible D gene (6 bases). Trimming removed 4 bases from V and 0 bases from J, with 18 bases in between. The germline CDR1 and CDR2 sequences are SGHDN and FVKESK. The CDR3 is made up of 17 amino acids. The whole variable domain, remainder taken from reference TRBV14 and TRBJ1-2, is EAGVTQFPSHSVIEKGQTVTLRCDPISGHDNLYWYRRVMGKEIKFLLHFVKESKQDESGMPNNRFLAERTGGTYSTLKVQPAELEDSGVYFCASSPGAGLPANYGYTFGSGTRLTVV.

The CDR3 DNA reads as TGTGCCAGCAGCCCCGGGACTAGCGACCAAGAGACCCAGTACTTC. Protein product: CASSPGTSDQETQYF. The V gene is TRBV9, the J gene TRBJ2-5; 10 nucleotides align to TRBD2. With V trimmed by 4 bases and J by 0 bases, 3 bases remained unmatched. CDR3 length equals 15 residues. Germline V gene lookup returns CDR1 SGDLS and CDR2 YYNGEE.

This clone was recorded only once. The chain has TRBV28 and TRBJ1-5; 7 bases fit TRBD1. Germline V gene lookup returns CDR1 MDHEN and CDR2 SYDVKM. The CDR3 consists of 14 residues. Trimming cost V 3 bases and J 6 bases; bases outside gene matches: 5. The CDR3: CASSLMRGLQPQHF. In DNA, the CDR3 is TGTGCCAGCAGTTTGATGAGGGGGCTTCAGCCCCAGCATTTT. The variable domain in full, with the rest retrieved from reference TRBV28 and TRBJ1-5, is DVKVTQSSRYLVKRTGEKVFLECVQDMDHENMFWYRQDPGLGLRLIYFSYDVKMKEKGDIPEGYSVSREKKERFSLILESASTNQTSMYLCASSLMRGLQPQHFGDGTRLSIL.